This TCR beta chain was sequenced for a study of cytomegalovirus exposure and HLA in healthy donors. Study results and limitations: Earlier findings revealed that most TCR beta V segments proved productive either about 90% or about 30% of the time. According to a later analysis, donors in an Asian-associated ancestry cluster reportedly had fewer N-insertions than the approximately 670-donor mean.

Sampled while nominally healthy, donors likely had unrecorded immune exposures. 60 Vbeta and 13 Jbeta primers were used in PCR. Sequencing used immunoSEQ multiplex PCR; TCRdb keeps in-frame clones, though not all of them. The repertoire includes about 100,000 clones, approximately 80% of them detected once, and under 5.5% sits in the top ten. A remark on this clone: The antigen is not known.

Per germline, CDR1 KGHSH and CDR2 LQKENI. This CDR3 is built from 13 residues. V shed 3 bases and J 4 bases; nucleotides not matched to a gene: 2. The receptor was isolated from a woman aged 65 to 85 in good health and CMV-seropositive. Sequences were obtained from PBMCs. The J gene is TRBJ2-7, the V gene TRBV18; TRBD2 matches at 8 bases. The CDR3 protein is CASSPASGYEQYF. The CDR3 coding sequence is TGTGCCAGCTCACCGGCTAGCGGGTACGAGCAGTACTTC.